This T cell receptor (beta chain) was captured in a study of T cells in Graves' hyperthyroidism and ophthalmopathy. Each diagnosis drew on symptoms, thyroxine, TRAb, thyroid ultrasound and orbital computed tomography findings. Amplification of TCR beta CDR3 regions used RNA as the template. During a first-round RT-PCR of the TCR CDR3, the HTBI primer set was used. TCRdb reprocessed the multiplex PCR reads via MiXCR and lists one record per CDR3 protein. The repertoire holds around 250,000 distinct CDR3 sequences, with approximately 16% as singletons. Germline values: CDR1 MGHDK, CDR2 SYGVNS. The CDR3 runs 14 residues. V lost 3 bases to trimming and J lost 5 bases, with 14 bases between them.

The sample was blood. The chain uses TRBV25-1 and TRBJ2-7; D may correspond to TRBD1 or TRBD2 (5 bases each). This TCR was recovered from a woman younger than 30 with Graves' ophthalmopathy. The DNA for the CDR3 is TGTGCCAGCAGTGAGCACCCCCAGGGACACGAGCAGTACTTC. As protein: CASSEHPQGHEQYF.